This entry is about one TCR beta chain. Its antigen is unidentified. The sample comes from a study of blood T cells in healthy people across ages. General study results and limits: The authors considered diversity estimates from one million T cells to be underestimates.

Using a J-beta primer mix together with a sample-barcoded 5' primer, a second PCR was run for roughly 7 to 11 cycles. Each CDR3 protein is one row after TCRdb ran MiXCR on the 5' RACE reads. The sample shows over 1,500,000 distinct CDR3 sequences, about 50% of them seen only once. This TCR came from a woman aged 40 to 50 in good health. Sequences were obtained from blood.

CDR3 nucleotide sequence: TGCAGTGCTAACCGCATCCAGACCCTCTATGGCTACACCTTC. Residues: CSANRIQTLYGYTF. The J gene is TRBJ1-2, the V gene TRBV20-1; D is uncertain. The CDR3 is made up of 14 amino acids. Trimming removed 4 bases at V and 4 bases at J, with 16 bases between. Germline V CDR1 and CDR2: DFQATT, SNEGSKA (reference sequence).